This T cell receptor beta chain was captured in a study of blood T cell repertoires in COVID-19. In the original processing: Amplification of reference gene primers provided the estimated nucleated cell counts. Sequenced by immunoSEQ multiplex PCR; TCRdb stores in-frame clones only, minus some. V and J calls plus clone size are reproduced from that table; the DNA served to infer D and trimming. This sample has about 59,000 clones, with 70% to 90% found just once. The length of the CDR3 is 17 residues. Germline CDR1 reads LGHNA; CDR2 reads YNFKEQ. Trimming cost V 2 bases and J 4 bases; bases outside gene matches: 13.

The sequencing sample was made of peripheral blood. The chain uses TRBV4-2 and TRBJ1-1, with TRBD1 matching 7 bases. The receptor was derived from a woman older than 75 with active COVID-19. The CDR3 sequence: CASSQSPPGQEGTEAFF. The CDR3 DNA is TGTGCCAGCAGCCAATCCCCCCCAGGACAGGAGGGCACTGAAGCTTTCTTT.